This T cell receptor (beta chain) stems from a study of cytomegalovirus exposure and HLA in healthy donors. Primers included in the PCR were 60 Vbeta and 13 Jbeta primers. Here immunoSEQ multiplex PCR was the method, and the copy in TCRdb shows in-frame clones only, minus some. The table records around 120,000 clones, 80% of them present only once. Donors were ostensibly healthy at sampling, although undocumented immune exposures were probable. Only a few counts were recorded for this clone. Its antigen remains unknown. Overall study findings and caveats: Clonal expansion was found to be greater in HLA-associated TCR beta chains than in equally common others in a later analysis. Most observed TCR sequences were rare, whereas some public TCRs were detected in many donors. The study put some 150 TCR beta chains on its list as cytomegalovirus-associated.

The germline CDR1 and CDR2 sequences are SGDLS and YYNGEE. The germline V and J ends were trimmed by 2 bases and 7 bases, with 10 bases remaining between them. The CDR3 extends over 14 amino acids. The sequenced sample was PBMCs. V usage is TRBV9 and J usage is TRBJ2-6; TRBD1 is a possible D gene (6 bases). The TCR sequence derives from a female donor in good health and CMV-seropositive. CDR3 sequence reads: CASSVSGEANVLTF. CDR3 in DNA: TGTGCCAGCAGCGTCTCAGGGGAAGCCAACGTCCTGACTTTC.